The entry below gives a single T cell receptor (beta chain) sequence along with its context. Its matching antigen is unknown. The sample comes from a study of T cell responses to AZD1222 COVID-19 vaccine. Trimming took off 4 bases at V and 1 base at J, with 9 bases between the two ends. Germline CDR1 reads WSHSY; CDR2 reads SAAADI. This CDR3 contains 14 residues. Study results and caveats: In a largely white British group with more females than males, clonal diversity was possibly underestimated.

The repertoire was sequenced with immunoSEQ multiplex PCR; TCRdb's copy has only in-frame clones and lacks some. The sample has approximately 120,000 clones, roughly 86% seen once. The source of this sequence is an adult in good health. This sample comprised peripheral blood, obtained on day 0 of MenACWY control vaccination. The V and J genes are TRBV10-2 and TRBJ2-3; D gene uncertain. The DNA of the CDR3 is TGCGCCAGCAGTGGATGGTTAGGCACAGATACGCAGTATTTT. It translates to CASSGWLGTDTQYF.